The following is a T cell receptor (beta chain) sequence with its context. This sample is part of a study of blood T cell repertoires in COVID-19. Assay: immunoSEQ multiplex PCR; the TCRdb copy retains only in-frame clones and omits some. The sample holds 250,000 or so clones, 80% to 90% seen once. J was trimmed by 2 bases and V by 2 bases; bases with no gene match: 1. The CDR3 is 14 residues long. The germline V gene encodes CDR1 LGHNA and CDR2 YNFKEQ. The source is a woman between 45 and 65 years old who had recovered from COVID-19. The sample was PBMCs or T cells enriched from blood (not recorded which). The chain is built from TRBV4-2 and TRBJ2-7; TRBD2 matches at 9 bases. The CDR3 loop reads CASSQSSGTYEQYF. The DNA for the CDR3 is TGTGCCAGCAGCCAATCTAGCGGGACCTACGAGCAGTACTTC.